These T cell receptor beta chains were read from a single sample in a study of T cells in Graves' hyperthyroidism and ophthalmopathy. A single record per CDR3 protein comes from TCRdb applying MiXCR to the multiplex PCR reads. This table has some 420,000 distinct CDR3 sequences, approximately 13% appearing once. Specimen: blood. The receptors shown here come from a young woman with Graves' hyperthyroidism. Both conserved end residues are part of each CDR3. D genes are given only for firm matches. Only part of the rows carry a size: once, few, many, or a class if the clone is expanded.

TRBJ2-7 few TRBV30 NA CALSTLYEQYF TGTGCCTTGTCGACCCTCTACGAGCAGTACTTC
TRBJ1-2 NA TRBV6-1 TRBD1 CASSPRDRGYYGYTF TGTGCCAGCAGTCCCCGGGACAGGGGGTACTATGGCTACACCTTC
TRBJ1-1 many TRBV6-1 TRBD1 CASSERRRGLGAFF TGTGCCAGCAGTGAACGGCGCAGGGGGCTGGGAGCTTTCTTT
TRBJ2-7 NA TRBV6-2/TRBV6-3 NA CASSYRETGTYEQYF TGTGCCAGCAGTTACCGGGAGACAGGAACCTACGAGCAGTACTTC
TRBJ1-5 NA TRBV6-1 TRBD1 CASSERGGFQPQHF TGTGCCAGCAGTGAAAGAGGGGGCTTTCAGCCCCAGCATTTT
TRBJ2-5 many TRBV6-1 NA CASSEGWGYGETQYF TGTGCCAGCAGTGAAGGATGGGGGTATGGCGAAACCCAGTACTTC
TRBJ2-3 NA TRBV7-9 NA CASSLPSPRDGSTDTQYF TGTGCCAGCAGCTTACCCTCCCCCCGGGACGGAAGCACAGATACGCAGTATTTT
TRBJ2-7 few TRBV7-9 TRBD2 CASSRVEIAGLGVEQYF TGTGCCAGCAGCCGCGTCGAAATAGCGGGCCTTGGAGTGGAGCAGTACTTC
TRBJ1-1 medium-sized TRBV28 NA CASSSGMGTGTTEAFF TGTGCCAGCAGTTCGGGTATGGGTACAGGGACCACTGAAGCTTTCTTT
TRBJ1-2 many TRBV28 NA CASSLLDGGYGYTF TGTGCCAGCAGTTTATTGGACGGGGGGTATGGCTACACCTTC
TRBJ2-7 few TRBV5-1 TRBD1 CASSPWDRGQGEQYF TGCGCCAGCAGCCCGTGGGACAGGGGGCAAGGGGAGCAGTACTTC
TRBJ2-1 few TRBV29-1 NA CSVESPYPSYNEQFF TGCAGCGTTGAGAGCCCATACCCCTCCTACAATGAGCAGTTCTTC
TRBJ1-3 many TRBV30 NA CAWSISGNTIYF TGTGCCTGGTCTATCTCTGGAAACACCATATATTTT
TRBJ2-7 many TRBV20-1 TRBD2 CSAPGTSAYEQYF TGCAGTGCTCCGGGGACTAGCGCCTACGAGCAGTACTTC
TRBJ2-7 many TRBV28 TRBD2 CASSLPSGSPQYEQYF TGTGCCAGCAGCCTTCCTAGCGGGAGCCCCCAATACGAGCAGTACTTC
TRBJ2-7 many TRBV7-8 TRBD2 CASSQGLATYEQYF TGTGCCAGCAGTCAGGGACTAGCGACCTACGAGCAGTACTTC
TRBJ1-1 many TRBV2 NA CASTRRGQVNTEAFF TGTGCCAGCACCCGAAGGGGTCAGGTGAACACTGAAGCTTTCTTT
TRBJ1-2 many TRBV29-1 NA CSAVDSSLKYGYTF TGCAGCGCCGTGGACAGTTCCTTAAAATATGGCTACACCTTC
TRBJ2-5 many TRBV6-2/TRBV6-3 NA CASSSRDAEGKATQYF TGTGCCAGCAGTTCCCGGGACGCGGAGGGGAAGGCGACCCAGTACTTC
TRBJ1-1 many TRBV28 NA CASSLWGRPMNTEAFF TGTGCCAGCAGTTTATGGGGTAGACCTATGAACACTGAAGCTTTCTTT
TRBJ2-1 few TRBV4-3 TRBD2 CASSQDQPSGIDDEQFF TGCGCCAGCAGCCAAGATCAGCCTAGCGGTATAGACGATGAGCAGTTCTTC
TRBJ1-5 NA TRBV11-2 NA CASSGGWSNQPQHF TGTGCCAGCAGCGGGGGGTGGTCCAATCAGCCCCAGCATTTT
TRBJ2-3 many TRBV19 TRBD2 CASSPGLPPTDTQYF TGTGCCAGTAGTCCGGGACTACCCCCCACAGATACGCAGTATTTT
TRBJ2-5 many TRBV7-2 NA CAVNSGVSETQYF TGTGCCGTTAACTCGGGAGTTTCAGAGACCCAGTACTTC
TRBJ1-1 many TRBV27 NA CASSHITGTQNTEAFF TGTGCCAGCAGCCACATTACCGGAACACAGAACACTGAAGCTTTCTTT
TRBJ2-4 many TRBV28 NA CASSLFGLAKNIQYF TGTGCCAGCAGTTTATTTGGCCTAGCCAAAAACATTCAGTACTTC
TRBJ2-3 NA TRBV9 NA CASSPNSDTQYF TGTGCCAGCAGCCCGAATTCAGATACGCAGTATTTT
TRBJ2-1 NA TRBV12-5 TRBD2 CASGFPPSSGRLGNEQFF TGTGCTAGTGGTTTTCCACCCTCTAGCGGGAGACTGGGCAATGAGCAGTTCTTC
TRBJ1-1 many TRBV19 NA CASSLQTARRNTEAFF TGTGCCAGTAGTCTACAGACGGCCAGGAGGAACACTGAAGCTTTCTTT
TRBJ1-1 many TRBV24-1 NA CATSDLGTEAFF TGTGCCACCAGTGATCTCGGCACTGAAGCTTTCTTT
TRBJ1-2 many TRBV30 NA CAWSVTGNGYTF TGTGCCTGGAGTGTTACAGGGAATGGCTACACCTTC
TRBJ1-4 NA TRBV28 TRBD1 CASTSPKTGDGKLFF TGTGCCAGCACCAGCCCAAAAACAGGGGACGGAAAACTGTTTTTT
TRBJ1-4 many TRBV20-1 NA CSARDAGQKLFF TGCAGTGCTAGAGATGCAGGTCAAAAACTGTTTTTT
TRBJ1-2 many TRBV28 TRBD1 CASSSTGHYGYTF TGTGCCAGCAGCTCGACAGGGCACTATGGCTACACCTTC